What follows are 27 T cell receptor beta chains derived from one specimen sequenced in a study of CD8+CD57+ T cells in acquired aplastic anemia. Profiles of TCR beta VDJ and CDR3 were generated from a genomic DNA template. TCRdb reprocessed the reads via MiXCR and lists one record per CDR3 protein. The sample has about 190,000 distinct CDR3 sequences; roughly 56% are singletons. The sample consisted of sorted CD4+, CD8+, or CD8+CD57+ T cells (not recorded which) from PBMCs. The receptor set was obtained from a human donor in good health, serving as a control.

This clonotype was observed a handful of times. This may be a read error: a much more frequent sequence differs by one nucleotide. The chain combines TRBV19 with TRBJ1-2; D is undetermined. The V end was cut by 4 bases, the J end by 4 bases, with 13 bases between. The CDR3 loop spans 14 amino acids. Germline V lookup: CDR1 LNHDA, CDR2 SQIVND (reference sequence). The CDR3: CASSTPAGCYGYTF. The CDR3 DNA is TGTGCCAGTAGTACCCCCGCGGGGTGCTATGGCTACACCTTC. The full variable domain, its missing parts supplied by reference TRBV19 and TRBJ1-2, is DGGITQSPKYLFRKEGQNVTLSCEQNLNHDAMYWYRQDPGQGLRLIYYSQIVNDFQKGDIAEGYSVSREKKESFPLTVTSAQKNPTAFYLCASSTPAGCYGYTFGSGTRLTVV.

This clonotype was seen many times. The CDR3 protein is CASSVAGGTSSGNTIYF. In nucleotides, the CDR3 is TGTGCCAGCAGCGTAGCCGGCGGGACGAGCTCTGGAAACACCATATATTTT. The chain couples TRBV9 to TRBJ1-3; D might be TRBD1 (5 bases). Germline CDR1 is SGDLS and CDR2 is YYNGEE. Trimming shortened V by 0 bases and J by 0 bases, and 13 bases separated the two germline ends. The CDR3 runs to 17 residues.

The rearrangement joins TRBV29-1 to TRBJ2-7; 9 positions agree with TRBD1. This CDR3 comprises 11 residues. Germline V gene data show CDR1 as SQVTM and CDR2 as ANQGSEA. V shed 7 bases and J 6 bases; nucleotides not matched to a gene: 4. The CDR3 bases are TGCAGCGGGTCGACAGGGGGCGAGCAGTACTTC. Its translation is CSGSTGGEQYF.

This clonotype was observed a single time. The rearrangement links TRBV29-1 to TRBJ2-7, with TRBD1 matching 10 bases. CDR1 SQVTM and CDR2 ANQGSEA come from the germline V gene. CDR3 length: 14 amino acids. V shed 6 bases, J shed 3 bases, and the junction held 8 bases outside the gene matches. Here the CDR3 reads CSVLRRDRGYEQYF. CDR3 bases: TGCAGCGTCTTGAGGAGGGACAGGGGCTACGAGCAGTACTTC.

In its sample, this clonotype was seen once. The V and J genes are TRBV20-1 and TRBJ1-3, with a possible D match to TRBD1 (6 bases). V was shortened by 5 bases and J by 6 bases, with 11 bases between the two germline ends. The CDR3 totals 12 residues. Germline CDR1 is DFQATT and CDR2 is SNEGSKA (reference sequence). This chain's CDR3 is CSALDRQNTIYF. In nucleotides, the CDR3 is TGCAGTGCTTTAGACAGGCAAAACACCATATATTTT.

About this clonotype itself: A junction boundary mismatches the germline segment, possibly from a read error. This chain connects TRBV24-1 to TRBJ2-1; D tentatively reads TRBD1 or TRBD2 (5 bases each). The CDR3 consists of 14 residues. CDR1 is KGHDR and CDR2 is SFDVKD in the germline V gene. The CDR3 nucleotides read TGTGCCACCTGTGATGTGGGACGGCAGACAGAGCAGTTCTTC. This codes for CATCDVGRQTEQFF.

As regards this clonotype: A read error may be the cause here, since a much bigger clone is one base away. V is TRBV6-1 and J is TRBJ1-1; D not resolved. The length of the CDR3 is 12 residues. Trimming took off 4 bases at V and 9 bases at J, with 12 bases between the two ends. Germline lookup yields CDR1 MNHNS and CDR2 SASEGT. DNA of the CDR3: TGTGCCAGCAGTGGTATTCTGGCCAAAGCTTTCTTT. Protein: CASSGILAKAFF.

In its sample, this clonotype was seen many times. This sequence joins TRBV7-2 and TRBJ2-3; 11 bases match TRBD1. CDR3 length: 15 amino acids. Germline-derived CDR1 and CDR2 are SGHTA and FQGNSA. J lost 4 bases, V lost 1 base, and 1 base had no gene match. The CDR3 coding sequence is TGTGCCAGCAGCTTAGTGGGACAGGGGGCAGATACGCAGTATTTT. It codes for CASSLVGQGADTQYF.

This rearrangement joins TRBV10-3 to TRBJ2-7; D ambiguous. The CDR3 extends over 13 amino acids. Trimming removed 3 bases from V and 3 bases from J, with 9 bases in between. Looked up from germline, CDR1 is ENHRY and CDR2 is SYGVKD. CDR3 region: CAISDNVYYEQYF. The CDR3 coding sequence is TGTGCCATCAGTGACAACGTGTACTACGAGCAGTACTTC.

With regard to this clonotype: At one end the junction does not follow the germline gene, possibly because of a read error. The rearrangement joins TRBV7-8 to TRBJ2-7; D remains ambiguous. From germline, CDR1 is SGHVS and CDR2 FQNEAQ. The length of the CDR3 is 13 residues. As DNA, the CDR3 is TGCGCCAGCAGCCAACTCATGGCCTACGAGCAGTACTTC. Translating it yields CASSQLMAYEQYF.

Concerning this clonotype itself: Possible read error: a much larger clone is one base away. No conserved phenylalanine or tryptophan is present at the end of the CDR3, so a read error is the likely explanation. The V call is TRBV6-5, the J call TRBJ1-2, with a possible D match to TRBD1 (6 bases). Germline CDR1 and CDR2: MNHEY and SVGAGI. This CDR3 comprises 14 residues. CDR3 bases: TGTGCAGCGGGGGGGGCAGATATTAACTATGGCTACACCCTC. It is translated as CAAGGADINYGYTL.

There are a few counts of this clonotype. The V call is TRBV19, the J call TRBJ2-3; 14 positions agree with TRBD2. CDR3 length: 16 residues. Germline V gene data show CDR1 as LNHDA and CDR2 as SQIVND (reference sequence). The V segment lost 6 bases and the J segment 4 bases; nucleotides outside the gene matches: 6. The CDR3 reads CASRTSGGARADTQYF. The CDR3 nucleotides read TGTGCCAGTAGGACTAGCGGGGGGGCAAGAGCAGATACGCAGTATTTT.

This clonotype was seen at least ten times. Germline is not matched at one junction end, which may reflect a read error. The V and J genes are TRBV3-1 and TRBJ2-1; 8 bases line up with TRBD1. Germline-derived CDR1 and CDR2 are LGHDT and YNNKEL (reference sequence). This CDR3 spans 15 amino acids. The DNA for the CDR3 is TGTGCCAGCAGTCAAGGTGGACAGGGCTACAATGAGCAGTTCTTC. Translated: CASSQGGQGYNEQFF.

This clonotype was observed a single time. V is TRBV24-1 and J is TRBJ2-3; 11 bases match TRBD2. Germline V CDR1 and CDR2: KGHDR, SFDVKD. The CDR3 is 16 residues long. Unmatched junction bases numbered 4, after V lost 5 bases and J lost 1 base. The CDR3 nucleotides read TGTGCCACCAGTGCTATACTAGCGGGGGGCACAGATACGCAGTATTTT. Amino acids: CATSAILAGGTDTQYF.

V usage is TRBV18 and J usage is TRBJ1-1; the D is unclear. CDR1 KGHSH and CDR2 LQKENI come from the germline V gene. This CDR3 has 13 residues. V gave up 4 bases and J gave up 1 base, with 7 bases separating them. Here the CDR3 reads CASSQEANTEAFF. CDR3 bases: TGTGCCAGCTCACAAGAGGCGAACACTGAAGCTTTCTTT.

The chain is built from TRBV7-9 and TRBJ2-1, with 7 bases fitting TRBD2. Trimming cost V 4 bases and J 10 bases; bases outside gene matches: 7. The length of the CDR3 is 13 residues. CDR1 and CDR2 (germline): SEHNR, FQNEAQ (reference sequence). Here the CDR3 reads CASSYKTSLEQFF. CDR3 DNA: TGTGCCAGCAGCTACAAGACTAGCTTGGAGCAGTTCTTC.

This chain uses TRBV15 with TRBJ1-1, with D possibly TRBD1 on 5 matching bases. The germline CDR1 and CDR2 sequences are LNHNV and YYDKDF (reference sequence). V was pared by 3 bases and J by 1 base, with 9 bases between. The length of the CDR3 is 14 residues. CDR3 region: CATSSYGANTEAFF. The CDR3 nucleotides are TGTGCCACCAGCAGTTATGGGGCGAACACTGAAGCTTTCTTT.

This rearrangement joins TRBV10-1 to TRBJ1-2, with 11 bases aligning to TRBD1. V lost 4 bases and J lost 6; bases outside the gene matches: 1. Per germline, CDR1 WNHNN and CDR2 SYGVQD (reference sequence). The CDR3 spans 13 residues. CDR3 sequence reads: CASSGTGGHGYTF. CDR3 DNA: TGCGCCAGCAGTGGGACAGGGGGCCATGGCTACACCTTC.

For this clonotype: The germline gene is not matched at one end of the junction; a read error may be the cause. The chain links TRBV2 to TRBJ2-5; tentatively, D is TRBD1 (5 bases). This CDR3 has 15 residues. CDR1 is SNHLY and CDR2 is FYNNEI in the germline V gene. In nucleotides, the CDR3 is TGCGCCAGCAGGGCTCGTGAGGATCTCCAAGAGACCCAGTACTTC. Its protein product is CASRAREDLQETQYF.

The V gene is TRBV20-1, the J gene TRBJ2-3; D tentatively fits TRBD1 or TRBD2 (5 bases each). Germline loops: CDR1 DFQATT, CDR2 SNEGSKA (reference sequence). The CDR3 is 15 residues long. Trimming pared 1 base from V and 1 base from J, leaving 12 bases between. CDR3 DNA sequence: TGCAGTGCTAGAGTTCAGGTGGGGGGCACAGATACGCAGTATTTT. This translates into CSARVQVGGTDTQYF.

This clonotype was found many times. V gene TRBV7-3 combines with J gene TRBJ2-2; D is possibly TRBD1 or TRBD2 (5 bases each). V gave up 1 base and J gave up 6 bases, with 15 bases separating them. This CDR3 region has 16 residues. Germline CDR1 and CDR2: SGHTA and FQGTGA. Written as DNA, the CDR3 is TGTGCCAGCAGCTTAAATGGGGGTTTTGGTTCCGGGGAGCTGTTTTTT. Amino acids: CASSLNGGFGSGELFF.

This clonotype was picked up a small number of times. V is TRBV6-1 and J is TRBJ2-3, with 12 bases matching TRBD2. The germline gives CDR1 MNHNS, CDR2 SASEGT. This CDR3 is 17 amino acids long. With 5 bases clipped from V and 4 bases from J, the junction kept 10 bases outside the gene matches. CDR3 bases: TGTGCCAGCAGTTTTCCGTCTAGCGGGGGGGCGTCAGATACGCAGTATTTT. Its protein product is CASSFPSSGGASDTQYF.

Of note for this clonotype: At one of its ends the junction is not consistent with the germline gene, which may arise from a read error. V usage is TRBV7-9 and J usage is TRBJ1-1; D is undetermined. The CDR3 consists of 13 residues. From germline, CDR1 is SEHNR and CDR2 FQNEAQ (reference sequence). The chain's CDR3 is CATSRSGITEAFF. The DNA of the CDR3 is TGTGCCACCAGCAGATCCGGGATCACTGAAGCTTTCTTT.

This clonotype was seen many times. The V and J genes are TRBV10-3 and TRBJ2-5, with TRBD1 identical over 8 bases. V was clipped by 6 bases and J by 5 bases; unmatched bases: 8. Germline V gene lookup returns CDR1 ENHRY and CDR2 SYGVKD. The CDR3 length is 14 residues. In DNA form, the CDR3 reads TGTGCCATCAGCTCCTCAGGGGGCCGGGAGACCCAGTACTTC. Its protein product is CAISSSGGRETQYF.

This clonotype was seen a few times. The chain links TRBV10-2 to TRBJ2-7, with D tentatively TRBD1 (6 bases). This CDR3 region has 14 residues. V lost 7 bases and J lost 2, with 15 bases in between. Germline V gene data show CDR1 as WSHSY and CDR2 as SAAADI. In nucleotides, the CDR3 is TGCGCCAGCAACGCCGGGACATACACCTACGAGCAGTACTTC. Translating it yields CASNAGTYTYEQYF.

The rearrangement links TRBV7-2 to TRBJ2-7; no definite D call. The V gene lost 5 bases and the J gene lost 0 bases, with 11 bases spanning the gap. This CDR3 is built from 14 residues. The germline CDR1 and CDR2 sequences are SGHTA and FQGNSA. Written as DNA, the CDR3 is TGTGCCAGCAGCCCCCAAGGTGTCTCCTACGAGCAGTACTTC. Residues: CASSPQGVSYEQYF.

This clonotype came up once. The chain links TRBV25-1 to TRBJ2-7; D unclear. The CDR3 sequence is 13 residues long. Trimming removed 6 bases at V and 2 bases at J, with 11 bases between. Germline V CDR1 and CDR2: MGHDK, SYGVNS. DNA for the CDR3: TGTGCCAGCAGACTGACGGCTACCTACGAGCAGTACTTC. Translating gives CASRLTATYEQYF.